A selection of T cell receptor beta chains follows, all from one sample in a study of blood T cell repertoires in COVID-19. The data were produced by immunoSEQ multiplex PCR, yet TCRdb's version contains in-frame clones alone and is incomplete. The sample carries 200,000 to 300,000 clones, 75% to 90% recorded once. The sample consisted of PBMCs or T cells enriched from blood (not recorded which). These receptors all stem from a woman aged 35 to 49 with acute COVID-19. CDR3s include the opening cysteine and the closing phenylalanine or tryptophan. Fields, in order: clone size, D gene, V gene, J gene, CDR3 protein, CDR3 DNA. D genes are given only for firm matches. Rows give clone size only sometimes, using once, few, many, or a class for an expanded clone.

size: NA; D: NA; V: TRBV15; J: TRBJ1-1; CDR3: CATSRDLREGGTEAFF; DNA: TGTGCCACCAGCAGAGATTTGAGGGAAGGTGGCACTGAAGCTTTCTTT
size: NA; D: NA; V: TRBV13; J: TRBJ1-6; CDR3: CASSLPPGKIRSPLHF; DNA: TGTGCCAGCAGCTTACCCCCAGGTAAGATTCGTTCACCCCTCCACTTT
size: NA; D: TRBD1; V: TRBV5-4; J: TRBJ2-5; CDR3: CASSGTGAYQETQYF; DNA: TGTGCCAGCAGCGGGACAGGGGCGTACCAAGAGACCCAGTACTTC
size: NA; D: NA; V: TRBV2; J: TRBJ1-5; CDR3: CASSFRISNQPQHF; DNA: TGTGCCAGCAGTTTCAGGATTAGCAATCAGCCCCAGCATTTT
size: once; D: NA; V: TRBV19; J: TRBJ2-2; CDR3: CASSIIGSTGELFF; DNA: TGTGCCAGTAGTATCATAGGGAGCACCGGGGAGCTGTTTTTT
size: NA; D: TRBD1; V: TRBV18; J: TRBJ2-4; CDR3: CASSRAQGAGKNIQYF; DNA: TGTGCCAGCTCACGAGCTCAGGGGGCGGGCAAAAACATTCAGTACTTC
size: NA; D: TRBD2; V: TRBV4-1; J: TRBJ2-2; CDR3: CASSQGTSGKGTGELFF; DNA: TGCGCCAGCAGCCAAGGAACTAGCGGGAAGGGCACCGGGGAGCTGTTTTTT
size: NA; D: TRBD2; V: TRBV11-3; J: TRBJ2-1; CDR3: CASSLRKLAGVDEQFF; DNA: TGTGCCAGCAGTTTAAGAAAGCTAGCGGGAGTCGATGAGCAGTTCTTC
size: NA; D: NA; V: TRBV7-2; J: TRBJ1-5; CDR3: CASSLDGYSNQPQHF; DNA: TGTGCCAGCAGCTTAGACGGTTATAGTAATCAGCCCCAGCATTTT
size: NA; D: NA; V: TRBV24-1; J: TRBJ1-5; CDR3: CATRQVGQPQHF; DNA: TGTGCCACCAGACAGGTCGGTCAGCCCCAGCATTTT
size: NA; D: NA; V: TRBV5-1; J: TRBJ2-2; CDR3: CASSFQGTGELFF; DNA: TGCGCCAGCAGCTTTCAGGGGACCGGGGAGCTGTTTTTT
size: NA; D: NA; V: TRBV3-1/TRBV3-2; J: TRBJ2-1; CDR3: CASSQDTGNRYLEQFF; DNA: TGTGCCAGCAGCCAGGACACAGGGAACCGATACCTTGAGCAGTTCTTC
size: NA; D: NA; V: TRBV3-1/TRBV3-2; J: TRBJ2-1; CDR3: CASSQILAESYNEQFF; DNA: TGTGCCAGCAGCCAAATCTTAGCGGAATCCTACAATGAGCAGTTCTTC
size: NA; D: TRBD2; V: TRBV10-1; J: TRBJ2-2; CDR3: CASSDIRGRTTGELFF; DNA: TGCGCCAGCAGTGATATTCGCGGGAGGACCACCGGGGAGCTGTTTTTT
size: NA; D: TRBD2; V: TRBV15; J: TRBJ2-5; CDR3: CATSSVAGGPRETQYF; DNA: TGTGCCACCAGCAGTGTAGCGGGAGGGCCGAGGGAGACCCAGTACTTC
size: NA; D: NA; V: TRBV5-1; J: TRBJ2-2; CDR3: CASSGSSDTGELFF; DNA: TGCGCCAGCAGCGGATCTAGCGACACCGGGGAGCTGTTTTTT
size: NA; D: NA; V: TRBV13; J: TRBJ2-7; CDR3: CASSLGLGSEQYF; DNA: TGTGCCAGCAGCTTAGGCCTAGGGAGCGAGCAGTACTTC
size: NA; D: NA; V: TRBV27; J: TRBJ2-5; CDR3: CASSDHQARETQYF; DNA: TGTGCCAGCAGCGATCACCAAGCGAGGGAGACCCAGTACTTC
size: NA; D: TRBD1; V: TRBV11-3; J: TRBJ2-3; CDR3: CASSLDRGRDTQYF; DNA: TGTGCCAGCAGCCTGGACAGGGGGCGAGATACGCAGTATTTT
size: NA; D: TRBD1; V: TRBV4-1; J: TRBJ1-1; CDR3: CASSHPDRDLTDTEAFF; DNA: TGCGCCAGCAGCCACCCTGACAGGGACTTAACGGACACTGAAGCTTTCTTT
size: NA; D: NA; V: TRBV3-1/TRBV3-2; J: TRBJ2-7; CDR3: CASSQLQGPYEQYF; DNA: TGTGCCAGCAGCCAACTACAGGGACCCTACGAGCAGTACTTC
size: NA; D: NA; V: TRBV7-3; J: TRBJ2-3; CDR3: CASSLTPSTDTQYF; DNA: TGTGCCAGCAGCTTAACTCCTAGCACAGATACGCAGTATTTT
size: once; D: TRBD2; V: TRBV6-5; J: TRBJ2-5; CDR3: CASTPTAGDKTQYF; DNA: TGTGCCAGCACTCCAACAGCGGGGGATAAGACCCAGTACTTC
size: once; D: NA; V: TRBV29-1; J: TRBJ2-7; CDR3: CSVEDLVGAEQYF; DNA: TGCAGCGTTGAAGATCTGGTAGGGGCCGAGCAGTACTTC
size: NA; D: TRBD2; V: TRBV9; J: TRBJ2-3; CDR3: CASSVEGGSGLSTDTQYF; DNA: TGTGCCAGCAGCGTAGAGGGCGGGAGCGGTCTAAGCACAGATACGCAGTATTTT
size: NA; D: NA; V: TRBV3-1/TRBV3-2; J: TRBJ1-6; CDR3: CASSQEPPGDIISYNSPLHF; DNA: TGTGCCAGCAGCCAAGAACCACCCGGCGACATAATCTCCTATAATTCACCCCTCCACTTT
size: few; D: NA; V: TRBV11-3; J: TRBJ2-7; CDR3: CASRMGGEQYF; DNA: TGTGCCAGCAGAATGGGGGGCGAGCAGTACTTC
size: NA; D: TRBD1; V: TRBV6-5; J: TRBJ2-1; CDR3: CASSLSTGEYEQFF; DNA: TGTGCCAGCAGTTTGAGTACAGGGGAGTATGAGCAGTTCTTC
size: NA; D: TRBD1; V: TRBV7-2; J: TRBJ2-5; CDR3: CASSSPGTGVQETQYF; DNA: TGTGCCAGCAGCTCACCCGGGACAGGGGTCCAAGAGACCCAGTACTTC
size: NA; D: NA; V: TRBV5-5; J: TRBJ2-3; CDR3: CASSGGGTAYGEADTQYF; DNA: TGTGCCAGCAGCGGAGGAGGGACAGCCTACGGGGAGGCAGATACGCAGTATTTT
size: NA; D: NA; V: TRBV25-1; J: TRBJ2-1; CDR3: CASSKDRSYNEQFF; DNA: TGTGCCAGCAGTAAGGACAGATCCTACAATGAGCAGTTCTTC
size: once; D: NA; V: TRBV11-1; J: TRBJ2-7; CDR3: CASSLLGHLYEQYF; DNA: TGTGCCAGCAGCTTACTGGGCCACCTCTACGAGCAGTACTTC
size: NA; D: NA; V: TRBV14; J: TRBJ1-1; CDR3: CASSLGAANPEAFF; DNA: TGTGCCAGCAGCCTTGGGGCAGCCAACCCTGAAGCTTTCTTT
size: NA; D: NA; V: TRBV5-1; J: TRBJ1-1; CDR3: CASSLAGQNTEAFF; DNA: TGCGCCAGCAGCTTGGCAGGTCAGAACACTGAAGCTTTCTTT
size: NA; D: NA; V: TRBV12-3/TRBV12-4; J: TRBJ2-7; CDR3: CASSLVLSEQYF; DNA: TGTGCCAGCAGTTTAGTACTCTCCGAGCAGTACTTC
size: once; D: TRBD2; V: TRBV7-8; J: TRBJ2-7; CDR3: CASSLLGLAGDEQYF; DNA: TGTGCCAGCAGCCTCCTGGGACTAGCGGGAGACGAGCAGTACTTC
size: NA; D: NA; V: TRBV2; J: TRBJ2-7; CDR3: CASSTYRAGDEQYF; DNA: TGTGCCAGCAGTACCTACAGGGCGGGCGACGAGCAGTACTTC
size: NA; D: TRBD1; V: TRBV19; J: TRBJ1-5; CDR3: CASSISIQGQPQHF; DNA: TGTGCCAGTAGTATTTCAATACAGGGGCAGCCCCAGCATTTT
size: NA; D: NA; V: TRBV5-1; J: TRBJ1-4; CDR3: CASSPRTDTTNEKLFF; DNA: TGCGCCAGCAGCCCTAGGACAGATACAACTAATGAAAAACTGTTTTTT
size: NA; D: TRBD2; V: TRBV6-5; J: TRBJ2-1; CDR3: CATSGGWAYNEQFF; DNA: TGTGCCACCTCGGGAGGCTGGGCCTACAATGAGCAGTTCTTC
size: NA; D: TRBD1; V: TRBV30; J: TRBJ2-7; CDR3: CAWSVRDRESEQYF; DNA: TGTGCCTGGAGTGTAAGGGACAGGGAAAGCGAGCAGTACTTC
size: NA; D: TRBD2; V: TRBV19; J: TRBJ2-7; CDR3: CASSNRGLAGYEQYF; DNA: TGTGCCAGTAGTAACAGGGGACTAGCGGGCTACGAGCAGTACTTC
size: NA; D: TRBD2; V: TRBV6-1; J: TRBJ2-3; CDR3: CASSVGRTSGATDTQYF; DNA: TGTGCCAGCAGTGTCGGAAGGACTAGCGGGGCGACAGATACGCAGTATTTT
size: few; D: NA; V: TRBV7-2; J: TRBJ1-3; CDR3: CASSPRGFGAGNTIYF; DNA: TGTGCCAGCAGCCCTAGAGGTTTCGGGGCTGGAAACACCATATATTTT
size: NA; D: TRBD2; V: TRBV19; J: TRBJ2-1; CDR3: CASSILAGNEQFF; DNA: TGTGCCAGTAGTATTCTAGCGGGGAATGAGCAGTTCTTC
size: NA; D: NA; V: TRBV29-1; J: TRBJ1-1; CDR3: CSARVGAEAFF; DNA: TGCAGTGCGCGCGTCGGTGCTGAAGCTTTCTTT
size: once; D: TRBD1; V: TRBV27; J: TRBJ1-6; CDR3: CASSLLDRDSPLHF; DNA: TGTGCCAGCAGTTTATTAGACAGGGATTCACCCCTCCACTTT
size: NA; D: TRBD2; V: TRBV7-2; J: TRBJ2-1; CDR3: CASSLSSGVFNEQFF; DNA: TGTGCCAGCAGCTTATCTAGCGGGGTTTTCAATGAGCAGTTCTTC
size: NA; D: TRBD1; V: TRBV10-3; J: TRBJ2-7; CDR3: CAISEPDRVGTYEQYF; DNA: TGTGCCATCAGTGAACCGGACAGGGTCGGGACCTACGAGCAGTACTTC
size: NA; D: TRBD2; V: TRBV7-6; J: TRBJ2-5; CDR3: CASSSRLAGGEETQYF; DNA: TGTGCCAGCAGCTCCAGACTAGCGGGGGGGGAAGAGACCCAGTACTTC
size: NA; D: TRBD1; V: TRBV18; J: TRBJ2-5; CDR3: CASVRDRAPETQYF; DNA: TGTGCCAGCGTCCGGGACAGGGCCCCAGAGACCCAGTACTTC
size: NA; D: NA; V: TRBV4-1; J: TRBJ2-1; CDR3: CASSQGLRGGLDNEQFF; DNA: TGCGCCAGCAGCCAAGGTCTTAGGGGGGGCCTCGACAATGAGCAGTTCTTC
size: NA; D: TRBD1; V: TRBV27; J: TRBJ2-2; CDR3: CASSLGQGDGELFF; DNA: TGTGCCAGCAGTTTAGGGCAGGGGGACGGGGAGCTGTTTTTT